The 7 T cell receptor beta chains listed next were all sequenced from one sample in a study of blood T cell repertoires in COVID-19. Sequenced by immunoSEQ multiplex PCR; TCRdb stores in-frame clones only, minus some. The repertoire holds a few hundred thousand clones, with around 87% as singletons. Material for sequencing was peripheral blood. These receptors all come from a woman aged 50 to 60 who had recovered from COVID-19.

V usage is TRBV27 and J usage is TRBJ1-2, with no clear D. Germline-derived CDR1 and CDR2 are MNHEY and SMNVEV (reference sequence). With 7 bases removed from V and 8 bases from J, the gap between germline ends came to 17 bases. CDR3 length equals 13 residues. As DNA, the CDR3 is TGTGCCAGCACCACCGGGTTAAGTGGGGGCTACACCTTC. This encodes CASTTGLSGGYTF.

The chain uses TRBV7-2 and TRBJ1-1; a possible D gene is TRBD1 (5 bases). Germline V gene data show CDR1 as SGHTA and CDR2 as FQGNSA. This CDR3 is 13 amino acids long. V shed 5 bases and J shed 0 bases, with 7 bases lying between them. The CDR3 region has the DNA TGTGCCAGCAGCACGACAGTGAACACTGAAGCTTTCTTT. It codes for CASSTTVNTEAFF.

The rearrangement links TRBV19 to TRBJ1-5; 12 nucleotides line up with TRBD1. Germline trimming cut 7 bases from V and 6 bases from J; bases unmatched to any gene: 10. From germline, CDR1 is LNHDA and CDR2 SQIVND (reference sequence). CDR3 length: 16 residues. The CDR3 spells CASTQRDRGRGQPQHF. CDR3 DNA: TGTGCCAGTACCCAAAGGGACAGGGGGCGGGGTCAGCCCCAGCATTTT.

This chain links TRBV29-1 with TRBJ1-1; a weak D match, TRBD1 (6 bases). V was trimmed by 6 bases and J by 3 bases, leaving 14 bases between them. In germline, CDR1 is SQVTM, CDR2 ANQGSEA. The CDR3 consists of 13 residues. The CDR3 DNA reads TGCAGCGTCACAGGGCGGTTATACACTGAAGCTTTCTTT. Protein product: CSVTGRLYTEAFF. Combining the CDR3 with reference TRBV29-1 and TRBJ1-1 gives the whole variable domain SAVISQKPSRDICQRGTSLTIQCQVDSQVTMMFWYRQQPGQSLTLIATANQGSEATYESGFVIDKFPISRPNLTFSTLTVSNMSPEDSSIYLCSVTGRLYTEAFFGQGTRLTVV.

V gene TRBV5-1 combines with J gene TRBJ2-1; 7 bases align to TRBD2. The V and J ends lost 4 bases and 3 bases, in that order; junction bases with no gene match: 10. The CDR3 has 16 amino acids. From germline, CDR1 is SGHRS and CDR2 YFSETQ. CDR3 coding DNA: TGCGCCAGCAGCCCGGGACTAACGGGGAGCTACAATGAGCAGTTCTTC. Translation gives CASSPGLTGSYNEQFF.

The chain employs TRBV6-5 and TRBJ1-1; 7 bases are a match to TRBD1. The trim removed 2 bases at V and 5 bases at J, leaving 8 bases unmatched. The germline CDR1 and CDR2 sequences are MNHEY and SVGAGI. This CDR3 contains 15 residues. CDR3: CASSYLGQLRTEAFF. In nucleotides, the CDR3 is TGTGCCAGCAGTTACCTGGGACAGCTCAGGACTGAAGCTTTCTTT.

The rearrangement joins TRBV4-2 to TRBJ2-5, with D possibly being TRBD1 (5 bases). Trimming took 1 base from V and 4 from J, leaving 13 bases between them. Germline-derived CDR1 and CDR2 are LGHNA and YNFKEQ. This CDR3 is 15 amino acids long. The CDR3 DNA sequence: TGTGCCAGCAGCCAAGCCCAGGGTGAATTAGAGACCCAGTACTTC. This codes for CASSQAQGELETQYF.